Listed below are T cell receptor beta chains from one sample, sequenced in a study of T-cell reconstitution after alpha-beta-depleted transplantation in children. Each CDR3 protein is one row after TCRdb ran MiXCR on the PCR reads. This table has about 490,000 distinct CDR3 sequences, roughly a tenth appearing once. This specimen consisted of PBMCs, obtained before TCRalphabeta/CD19-depleted stem cell transplant. The source is a child aged 2 to 10 with inherited bone marrow failure, due to receive a stem cell transplant. Each CDR3 is given with its conserved first and last residue. The order of the fields is clone size, J gene, V gene, D gene, CDR3 DNA, CDR3 protein. The D gene is left open where the match is weak. The listing skips clone size in some rows; elsewhere it reads once, few, many or a size class.

many | TRBJ2-2 | TRBV4-3 | TRBD1 | TGCGCCAGCAGCCCACAGGGGGCCGCGAACACCGGGGAGCTGTTTTTT | CASSPQGAANTGELFF
many | TRBJ2-7 | TRBV29-1 | TRBD1 | TGCAGCGTCGTTGACAGGGCACACGAGCAGTACTTC | CSVVDRAHEQYF
- | TRBJ1-1 | TRBV7-2 | - | TGTGCCAGCCGTACAGGAGGTATCCAAGCTTTCTTT | CASRTGGIQAFF
many | TRBJ2-1 | TRBV10-2 | TRBD2 | TGCGCCAGCAGTGAGTCAGGACTAGCGGGAGGCGACAATGAGCAGTTCTTC | CASSESGLAGGDNEQFF
many | TRBJ2-5 | TRBV7-2 | - | TGTGCCAGCAGCGAGGGACTGGCCCAAGAGACCCAGTACTTC | CASSEGLAQETQYF
- | TRBJ2-1 | TRBV27 | TRBD1 | TGTGCCAGCAGTTTGAGACAGGGGCCTTACAATGAGCAGTTCTTC | CASSLRQGPYNEQFF
many | TRBJ2-1 | TRBV12-3/TRBV12-4 | TRBD2 | TGTGCCAGCAGTTTATCCGGGAGGACCCACAATGAGCAGTTCTTC | CASSLSGRTHNEQFF
few | TRBJ2-2 | TRBV7-2 | - | TGTGCCAGCAGCAGCAGACTAGGCACCGGGGAGCTGTTTTTT | CASSSRLGTGELFF
many | TRBJ1-2 | TRBV5-1 | - | TGCGCCAGCAGCTTGGCCGAGTCTCTTCATGGCTACACCTTC | CASSLAESLHGYTF
many | TRBJ2-7 | TRBV5-5 | - | TGTGCCAGCAGCTTGGTGGCAACTTACGAGCAGTACTTC | CASSLVATYEQYF
many | TRBJ2-7 | TRBV3-1 | - | TGTGCCAGCAGCCAAGAAGCGGACGGTCCCTACGAGCAGTACTTC | CASSQEADGPYEQYF
many | TRBJ2-1 | TRBV6-5 | - | TGTGCCAGCAGTTACGGGCGTAACTCCTACAATGAGCAGTTCTTC | CASSYGRNSYNEQFF
few | TRBJ1-2 | TRBV5-1 | - | TGCGCCAGCAGCAGCCCCGGGGACGGCTACACCTTC | CASSSPGDGYTF
many | TRBJ1-2 | TRBV29-1 | - | TGCAGCGCCGGGGTTGGAGGCTACACCTTC | CSAGVGGYTF
many | TRBJ1-1 | TRBV20-1 | TRBD1 | TGCAGTGCTAGAGCAATCACAGGGGGCGCGGCGGACACTGAAGCTTTCTTT | CSARAITGGAADTEAFF
many | TRBJ2-4 | TRBV7-9 | - | TGTGCCAGCAGCTCCGGACAGAATTTAGCCAAAAACATTCAGTACTTC | CASSSGQNLAKNIQYF
many | TRBJ2-7 | TRBV4-1 | - | TGCGCCAGCAGGGACTCGGAGAATCCTGAGCAGTACTTC | CASRDSENPEQYF
many | TRBJ2-1 | TRBV20-1 | TRBD2 | TGCAGTGCAAGCCGAGGACTAGCGGGAGTGGAGCAGTTCTTC | CSASRGLAGVEQFF
many | TRBJ2-4 | TRBV10-1 | - | TGCGCCAGCAGGGACACCTTTAACAAAAACATTCAGTACTTC | CASRDTFNKNIQYF
many | TRBJ1-1 | TRBV10-3 | - | TGTGCCATCAGCAAGCAGCCCGACACTGAAGCTTTCTTT | CAISKQPDTEAFF
many | TRBJ2-3 | TRBV27 | TRBD2 | TGTGCCAGCCGCGGCGTAGCGGGAAGGGCAGATACGCAGTATTTT | CASRGVAGRADTQYF
many | TRBJ2-7 | TRBV29-1 | TRBD2 | TGCAGCGTTGTGGGGGGGACTAGCACCTACGAGCAGTACTTC | CSVVGGTSTYEQYF
many | TRBJ2-5 | TRBV28 | TRBD2 | TGTGCCAGCAGCCGCCTTCGGGGGGACCTCCAAGAGACCCAGTACTTC | CASSRLRGDLQETQYF
many | TRBJ2-7 | TRBV20-1 | - | TGCAGTGCCACCAGAGGGTCCTCCTACGAGCAGTACTTC | CSATRGSSYEQYF
many | TRBJ2-2 | TRBV7-6 | TRBD2 | TGTGCCAGCAGCTTAAGGGCTAGCGGGGGCCTCACCGGGGAGCTGTTTTTT | CASSLRASGGLTGELFF
- | TRBJ2-7 | TRBV12-3/TRBV12-4 | - | TGTGCCAGCAGTCCAGGGGGGAGGGGGCGCGACGAGCAGTACTTC | CASSPGGRGRDEQYF
many | TRBJ2-1 | TRBV20-1 | - | TGCAGTGCTAGAGATATGGCGGGCAGGAATGAGCAGTTCTTC | CSARDMAGRNEQFF
many | TRBJ2-2 | TRBV6-2/TRBV6-3 | - | TGTGCCAGTGAAGGGGGCACCGGGGAGCTGTTTTTT | CASEGGTGELFF
- | TRBJ2-3 | TRBV9 | - | TGTGCCAGCAGCGTAGCCCAGAATACAGATACGCAGTATTTT | CASSVAQNTDTQYF
many | TRBJ2-7 | TRBV3-1 | TRBD2 | TGTGCCAGCAGCCATAGCGGGAAGATTCCCTACGAGCAGTACTTC | CASSHSGKIPYEQYF
many | TRBJ1-1 | TRBV3-1 | - | TGTGCCAGCAGCCAAGTCGAGGGGTCGACTGAAGCTTTCTTT | CASSQVEGSTEAFF
- | TRBJ1-2 | TRBV18 | - | TGTGCCAGCTCACCACCCGGGGGGGCCTATGGCTACACCTTC | CASSPPGGAYGYTF
many | TRBJ2-5 | TRBV12-3/TRBV12-4 | TRBD2 | TGTGCCAGCAGTTTAGGATCCAGCGGGGGATCGGAGGAGACCCAGTACTTC | CASSLGSSGGSEETQYF
- | TRBJ2-4 | TRBV6-2/TRBV6-3 | - | TGTGCCAGCAGTTACTCGAACCTGGCTGGAAACATTCAGTACTTC | CASSYSNLAGNIQYF
many | TRBJ2-7 | TRBV5-8 | - | TGTGCCAGCCGTAGAGGGAACTACGAGCAGTACTTC | CASRRGNYEQYF
many | TRBJ2-1 | TRBV10-1 | TRBD2 | TGCGCCAGCAGTTCTACTAGCGGGAACTACAATGAGCAGTTCTTC | CASSSTSGNYNEQFF